The rows below give T cell receptor beta chains drawn from one sample of a study of blood T cell repertoires in COVID-19. Measured with immunoSEQ multiplex PCR; TCRdb has only the in-frame clones, and not every one. The table lists fewer than 450,000 clones, 88% of them singletons. Material: PBMCs or T cells enriched from blood (not recorded which). The source of these receptors is a woman in her 40s with acute COVID-19. CDR3s leave out the opening cysteine and the closing phenylalanine or tryptophan. D genes are given only for firm matches.

J gene | V gene | D gene | CDR3 protein
TRBJ1-2 | TRBV19 | TRBD1 | ASRGQGNYGYT
TRBJ1-2 | TRBV4-1 | - | ASSQVGSHYGYT
TRBJ2-3 | TRBV10-3 | - | AISESTSSSADTQY
TRBJ1-6 | TRBV5-1 | - | ASSPLSPRDYVDSPLH
TRBJ2-1 | TRBV7-9 | TRBD2 | ASSWGAGGGYNEQF
TRBJ1-2 | TRBV7-9 | TRBD1 | ASSLGTGSLWYYT
TRBJ1-4 | TRBV19 | TRBD1 | ASSSPGQGVNEKLF
TRBJ1-2 | TRBV3-1/TRBV3-2 | - | ASSQSSRSLYGYT
TRBJ2-1 | TRBV5-4 | - | ASSPIGLPEQF
TRBJ2-1 | TRBV10-3 | TRBD2 | AIRLAGGPSEQF
TRBJ2-1 | TRBV27 | TRBD2 | ASSLWGLGNEQF
TRBJ2-6 | TRBV7-6 | - | ASSPAAGAGANVLT
TRBJ1-3 | TRBV5-1 | - | ASSPAPTAMGNTIY
TRBJ2-1 | TRBV9 | TRBD2 | ASSVTAGGHNEQF
TRBJ2-2 | TRBV11-2 | - | ASSRTIKNTGELF
TRBJ1-4 | TRBV19 | TRBD1 | ASTPTGGAGEKLF
TRBJ1-6 | TRBV2 | TRBD1 | ASSDHRGQGQNNSPLH
TRBJ1-4 | TRBV6-5 | - | ASSSQPGRDNEKLF
TRBJ1-1 | TRBV27 | - | ASSLFFGRVDTEAF
TRBJ1-3 | TRBV7-8 | TRBD1 | ASSLTGYSGNTIY
TRBJ1-2 | TRBV27 | TRBD1 | ASSRQGRDYGYT
TRBJ2-7 | TRBV5-3 | - | ARSLGGTTTYEQY
TRBJ2-7 | TRBV11-2 | - | ASRAQGSLFYEQY
TRBJ2-3 | TRBV28 | TRBD2 | ASSLSLLAGGLVADTQY
TRBJ1-2 | TRBV10-1 | TRBD1 | ASSQDPGGAYGYT
TRBJ2-3 | TRBV5-4 | TRBD1 | ASSEDRGYTDTQY
TRBJ2-2 | TRBV5-1 | TRBD2 | AIRIQTGTSHTGELF
TRBJ2-2 | TRBV5-6 | TRBD1 | ASRRFRDSAITGELF
TRBJ2-5 | TRBV5-6 | TRBD1 | ASSHLIEQGPGETQY
TRBJ1-2 | TRBV7-8 | TRBD1 | ASSLDRGRDYGYT
TRBJ1-2 | TRBV18 | - | ASSPTSDYGYT
TRBJ1-1 | TRBV29-1 | TRBD1 | SVRDSQTAAF
TRBJ2-1 | TRBV7-8 | - | ASSLAGFKAGEQF
TRBJ2-1 | TRBV19 | TRBD1 | ASSGDSSNEQF
TRBJ2-3 | TRBV7-9 | TRBD1 | ASSRTGNTDTQY
TRBJ1-4 | TRBV9 | TRBD1 | ASSVGTDSTNEKLF
TRBJ2-7 | TRBV5-6 | - | ASSLSAEQY
TRBJ2-7 | TRBV7-2 | - | ASSLTAYEQY
TRBJ2-2 | TRBV7-2 | - | ASSLDARNTGELF
TRBJ1-4 | TRBV21-1 | - | ASSRQQGIWHEKLF
TRBJ2-5 | TRBV6-6 | TRBD2 | ASRHPIAGQETQY
TRBJ1-6 | TRBV13 | - | ASSLRTARNSPLH
TRBJ2-2 | TRBV7-8 | - | ASSSSTGNTGELF
TRBJ1-2 | TRBV2 | TRBD1 | ASSLDRADYGYT
TRBJ1-4 | TRBV10-3 | TRBD1 | AISGTGGSFVEKLF
TRBJ1-1 | TRBV14 | - | ASSQSLFLGGDTEAF